Sequencing of this T cell receptor (beta chain) was carried out in a study of T-cell memory formation after mild COVID-19 (dated by TCRdb to the early 2020s). As for the study more broadly: Most TCR sequence clusters were specific to one of the two donors. The cohort was made up of two young adult volunteers, one female and one male, who were previously healthy. In two donors, T-cell clones that expanded and contracted after mild COVID-19 were tracked by sequencing TCRalpha and TCRbeta repertoires over time.

Overall study outcomes, separate from this receptor: Only two mild cases were covered by the study, and larger cohorts that include severe cases with pre-infection samples were considered necessary. SARS-CoV-2 specificity was not confirmed for the second-wave clones peaking on day 37. The detection of some responding clones in pre-infection memory suggests that pre-existing cross-reactive memory T cells joined the SARS-CoV-2 response. Contracting CD4+ clones appeared mostly in the CM and EM memory subsets, whereas CD8+ clones were enriched in EMRA. Clones that contracted from day 15 to 85 showed balanced CD4/CD8 phenotypes, whereas a second wave of clones that expanded from day 15 to 37 leaned towards CD4+.

The reads were generated on an Illumina NovaSeq 6000. TCRalpha and TCRbeta cDNA libraries were built by 5'RACE with constant-segment primers, adding sample barcodes and unique molecular identifiers. Trizol reagent was used to extract RNA from every sample. Library amplification was performed in two PCR steps, and a second sample barcode and Illumina TruSeq adapters were introduced in the second step. Sequencing of the libraries was done on an Illumina NovaSeq, producing 2 x 150 bp paired-end reads. The source study handled its data this way. With migec v1.2.7, reads were demultiplexed and then collapsed into UMI-guided consensus sequences. Using mixcr v2.1.11, the UMI consensuses were aligned to TRA and TRB V and J templates and assembled into clonotypes. Clonotypes were classified as expanded or contracted when called significant by both edgeR and NoisET, with noise models trained on biological replicates. edgeR calls used a false discovery rate-adjusted p below 0.01 and a log2 fold-change threshold of 1. As an exploratory analysis of dynamics, PCA with hierarchical clustering was applied to max-normalized trajectories of the 1000 most abundant clonotypes. Each responding clone was given a CD4 or CD8 phenotype based on the CD4+ and CD8+ repertoires, which had been sequenced separately. The public reads were reanalyzed by TCRdb: fastp trimming at Q25, MiXCR alignment, in-frame beta chains only. For every CDR3 protein sequence, its rows merge into one entry that carries the most common genes and DNA. The V and J calls follow TCRdb's processing rather than the paper's. The sample records around 420,000 distinct CDR3 sequences, roughly a quarter of which are singletons. Jointly, the top ten make up around 8.1% of the sample.

Turning to this clonotype: This clone's antigen is unknown. Base qualities are not provided; no much larger clone lies one nucleotide away.

Spanning cysteine to phenylalanine, the CDR3 consists of 16 amino acids. This entry keeps only the CDR3 DNA: 48 bases, framed from base 1. At the junction V is shortened by 0 bases and J by 5 bases, with 17 bases in between. CDR1 and CDR2 (MNHEY, SVGAGI) derive from the germline V gene. PBMCs were isolated by Ficoll-Paque density gradient centrifugation. Sequencing used PBMCs or a T cell subset sorted from them (not recorded which). The sequence links TRBV6-5 to TRBJ2-7; the D gene is perhaps TRBD1, on 7 matching bases. This TCR was sampled from an adult woman who had mild COVID-19 (a few samples of this study predate the infection). The sample titles of this study are shuffled in the database, so cell type and time point are left out; the donor was told from shared clones. The bases are TGTGCCAGCAGTTACTCGACAGGGAGGTACGTCCACGAGCAGTACTTC. This codes for CASSYSTGRYVHEQYF.